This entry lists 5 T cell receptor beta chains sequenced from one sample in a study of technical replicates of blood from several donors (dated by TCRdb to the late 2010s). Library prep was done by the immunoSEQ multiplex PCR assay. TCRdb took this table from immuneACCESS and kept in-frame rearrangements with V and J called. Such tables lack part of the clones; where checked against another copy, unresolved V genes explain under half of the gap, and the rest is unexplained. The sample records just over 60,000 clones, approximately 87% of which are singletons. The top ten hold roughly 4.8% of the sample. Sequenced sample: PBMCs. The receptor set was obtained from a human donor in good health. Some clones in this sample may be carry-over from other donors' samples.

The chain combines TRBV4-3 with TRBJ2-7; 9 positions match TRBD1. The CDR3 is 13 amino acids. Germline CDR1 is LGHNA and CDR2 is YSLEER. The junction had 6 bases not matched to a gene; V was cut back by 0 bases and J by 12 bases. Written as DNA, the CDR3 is TGCGCCAGCAGCCAAGATCGGGACAGGGTTTTGTACTTC. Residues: CASSQDRDRVLYF.

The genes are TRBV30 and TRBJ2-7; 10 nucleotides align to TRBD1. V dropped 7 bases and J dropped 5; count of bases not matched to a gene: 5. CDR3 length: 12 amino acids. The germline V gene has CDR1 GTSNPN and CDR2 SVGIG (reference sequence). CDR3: CASTGGGNEQYF. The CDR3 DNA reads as TGTGCCTCGACAGGGGGCGGGAACGAGCAGTACTTC. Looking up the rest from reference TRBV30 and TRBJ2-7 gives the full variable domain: SQTIHQWPATLVQPVGSPLSLECTVEGTSNPNLYWYRQAAGRGLQLLFYSVGIGQISSEVPQNLSASRPQDRQFILSSKKLLLSDSGFYLCASTGGGNEQYFGPGTRLTVT.

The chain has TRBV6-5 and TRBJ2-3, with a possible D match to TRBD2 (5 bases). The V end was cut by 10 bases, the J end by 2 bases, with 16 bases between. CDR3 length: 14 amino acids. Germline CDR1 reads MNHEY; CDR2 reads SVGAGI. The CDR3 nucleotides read TGTGCCACCAAAGCCGAGGGAATCACAGATACGCAGTATTTT. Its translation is CATKAEGITDTQYF.

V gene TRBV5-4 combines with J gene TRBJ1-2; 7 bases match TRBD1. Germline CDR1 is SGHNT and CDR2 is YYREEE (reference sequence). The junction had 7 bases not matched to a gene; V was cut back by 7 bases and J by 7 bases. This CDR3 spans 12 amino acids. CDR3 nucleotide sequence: TGTGCCAGCGGGCAGGGGGTTAGTGGCTACACCTTC. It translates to CASGQGVSGYTF.

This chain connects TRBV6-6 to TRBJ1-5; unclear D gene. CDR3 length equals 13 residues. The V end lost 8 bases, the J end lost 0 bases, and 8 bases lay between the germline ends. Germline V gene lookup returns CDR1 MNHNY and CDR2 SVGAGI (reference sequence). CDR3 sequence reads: CASATYSNQPQHF. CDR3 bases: TGTGCCAGCGCGACTTATAGCAATCAGCCCCAGCATTTT.